This T cell receptor (beta chain) emerged from a study of cytomegalovirus exposure and HLA in healthy donors. On the study more broadly: From about 179 million T cells, an earlier analysis saw 90 million to 130 million unique TCR beta sequences.

The PCR was carried out with 60 Vbeta primers and 13 Jbeta primers. TCRdb's copy holds only in-frame clones and misses some; the assay was immunoSEQ multiplex PCR. This sample has about 150,000 clones, with around 79% found just once. Each donor's status was that of a healthy bone marrow donor. Note on this clone: Antigen specificity is unknown.

This CDR3 contains 13 residues. The V gene's germline CDR1 is MNHEY and CDR2 SMNVEV (reference sequence). The ends were cut back, 1 base at V and 1 base at J, with 4 bases in the middle. General study findings and limits: Analysis was carried out at a later point, and it linked a missense DCLRE1C variant to TCR beta V- and J-gene trimming.

The TCR originated in a man younger than 40 in good health and CMV-seropositive. The chain couples TRBV27 to TRBJ1-1; D is unclear. The sample taken for sequencing was PBMCs. CDR3 region: CASSLYQNTEAFF. CDR3 coding DNA: TGTGCCAGCAGTTTATATCAGAACACTGAAGCTTTCTTT.